The 23 T cell receptor beta chains listed next were all sequenced from one sample in a study of T cell responses to AZD1222 COVID-19 vaccine. Profiling relied on immunoSEQ multiplex PCR, and the TCRdb table lists in-frame clones only, not all of them. Here the sample spans more than 100,000 clones, approximately 85% being singletons. The material sequenced was peripheral blood, taken 28 days after the second dose of the MenACWY control vaccine. The receptors originated from an adult who received the MenACWY meningococcal vaccine as a control.

V gene TRBV4-2 combines with J gene TRBJ1-2; D gene ambiguous. Germline V gives CDR1 LGHNA, CDR2 YNFKEQ. The germline V and J ends were trimmed by 0 bases and 12 bases, with 14 bases remaining between them. CDR3 length equals 13 residues. The CDR3 loop reads CASSQDLVPPHTF. The CDR3 DNA reads as TGTGCCAGCAGCCAAGATCTTGTCCCCCCACACACCTTC.

The chain couples TRBV11-3 to TRBJ2-3, with D perhaps matching TRBD1 or TRBD2 (5 bases each). V dropped 5 bases and J dropped 3 bases, with 18 bases sitting between them. The germline V gene has CDR1 SGHNT and CDR2 YENEEA. This CDR3 comprises 16 residues. The chain's CDR3 is CASSHGGGKGTDTQYF. The DNA for the CDR3 is TGTGCCAGCAGCCACGGTGGGGGAAAGGGGACAGATACGCAGTATTTT.

The chain recombines TRBV18 with TRBJ2-7, with TRBD1 matching over 8 bases. In germline, CDR1 is KGHSH, CDR2 LQKENI. Germline trimming cut 0 bases from V and 2 bases from J; bases unmatched to any gene: 0. The CDR3 has 14 amino acids. Here the CDR3 DNA reads TGTGCCAGCTCACCACCACAGGGGGCCTACGAGCAGTACTTC. Translating it yields CASSPPQGAYEQYF.

This clone was seen only a few times. In DNA form, the CDR3 reads TGTGCCAGCAGCTTAGATGCGGGGGGGCGTACAGATACGCAGTATTTT. Amino acid sequence: CASSLDAGGRTDTQYF. This sequence joins TRBV11-2 and TRBJ2-3; 9 nucleotides agree with TRBD2. The CDR3 has 16 amino acids. V was clipped by 0 bases and J by 3 bases; unmatched bases: 4. CDR1 and CDR2 from the germline V gene are SGHAT and FQNNGV. The full variable domain, with the rest looked up from reference TRBV11-2 and TRBJ2-3, is EAGVAQSPRYKIIEKRQSVAFWCNPISGHATLYWYQQILGQGPKLLIQFQNNGVVDDSQLPKDRFSAERLKGVDSTLKIQPAKLEDSAVYLCASSLDAGGRTDTQYFGPGTRLTVL.

The genes are TRBV5-1 and TRBJ1-6, with D unclear. This CDR3 comprises 15 residues. Looked up from germline, CDR1 is SGHRS and CDR2 is YFSETQ. The ends were cut back, 1 base at V and 7 bases at J, with 12 bases in the middle. This CDR3 reads CASSLTDGPNSPLHF. CDR3 nucleotide sequence: TGCGCCAGCAGCTTGACGGACGGACCGAATTCACCCCTCCACTTT.

The chain combines TRBV24-1 with TRBJ2-5; D might be TRBD1 (5 bases). In germline, CDR1 is KGHDR, CDR2 SFDVKD. The CDR3 is 13 residues long. Deletions cut 7 bases from V and 5 bases from J, with 13 bases between. The CDR3 DNA reads as TGTGCCACCAGCTCATCGGACACCGAGACCCAGTACTTC. This codes for CATSSSDTETQYF.

This clone was observed a single time. The chain recombines TRBV5-1 with TRBJ2-1; 9 bases are shared with TRBD2. V shed 5 bases, J shed 0 bases, and the junction held 6 bases outside the gene matches. Germline lookup yields CDR1 SGHRS and CDR2 YFSETQ. The CDR3 sequence is 16 residues long. Here the CDR3 reads CASRSSGGFSYNEQFF. The CDR3, as DNA: TGCGCCAGCAGAAGTAGCGGGGGATTCTCCTACAATGAGCAGTTCTTC. The full variable domain, with the rest looked up from reference TRBV5-1 and TRBJ2-1, is KAGVTQTPRYLIKTRGQQVTLSCSPISGHRSVSWYQQTPGQGLQFLFEYFSETQRNKGNFPGRFSGRQFSNSRSEMNVSTLELGDSALYLCASRSSGGFSYNEQFFGPGTRLTVL.

The V gene is TRBV18, the J gene TRBJ1-6; no firm D call. V lost 3 bases and J 17 bases, leaving 11 bases between the germline ends. The CDR3 length is 11 residues. The V gene's germline CDR1 is KGHSH and CDR2 LQKENI. This chain's CDR3 is CASSPGQAVHF. The CDR3 DNA follows: TGTGCCAGCTCACCCGGGCAGGCAGTCCACTTT.

This chain uses TRBV5-1 with TRBJ1-1; unclear D gene. This CDR3 contains 14 residues. Trimming removed 1 base at V and 5 bases at J, with 12 bases between. Germline V lookup: CDR1 SGHRS, CDR2 YFSETQ. CDR3 sequence: CASSLSAGGTEAFF. The CDR3 bases are TGCGCCAGCAGCTTGTCGGCAGGCGGGACTGAAGCTTTCTTT.

CDR3 in amino acids: CASTRDSVNEKLFF. In DNA form, the CDR3 reads TGTGCCAGCACGAGGGACTCGGTTAATGAAAAACTGTTTTTT. This chain connects TRBV13 to TRBJ1-4; D may be TRBD1 (5 bases). The CDR3 totals 14 residues. Germline V gene lookup returns CDR1 PRHDT and CDR2 FYEKMQ (reference sequence). The ends were cut back, 7 bases at V and 4 bases at J, with 13 bases in the middle.

This clone was found once. V and J are TRBV11-2 and TRBJ2-3, with D possibly TRBD2 on 5 matching bases. Germline-derived CDR1 and CDR2 are SGHAT and FQNNGV. This CDR3 region has 15 residues. The germline V and J ends were trimmed by 1 base and 0 bases, with 8 bases remaining between them. The CDR3 DNA follows: TGTGCCAGCAGCTTAGTGTCTAGCAGCACAGATACGCAGTATTTT. Its protein is CASSLVSSSTDTQYF. The variable domain in full, with the rest retrieved from reference TRBV11-2 and TRBJ2-3, is EAGVAQSPRYKIIEKRQSVAFWCNPISGHATLYWYQQILGQGPKLLIQFQNNGVVDDSQLPKDRFSAERLKGVDSTLKIQPAKLEDSAVYLCASSLVSSSTDTQYFGPGTRLTVL.

V is TRBV7-9 and J is TRBJ1-4; D possibly corresponds to TRBD1 (6 bases). The CDR3 sequence is 12 residues long. CDR1 and CDR2 (germline): SEHNR, FQNEAQ (reference sequence). Trimming removed 5 bases at V and 11 bases at J, with 12 bases between. CDR3 coding DNA: TGTGCCAGCAGCCAGGGGATGAGGAAACTGTTTTTT. Translated, it gives CASSQGMRKLFF.

The rearrangement joins TRBV5-5 to TRBJ1-6; no reliable D call. V was clipped by 4 bases and J by 0 bases, with 14 bases between them. CDR3 length: 17 amino acids. The germline CDR1 and CDR2 sequences are SGHKS and YYEKEE (reference sequence). CDR3 sequence reads: CASSAFAGSSYNSPLHF. The CDR3 DNA sequence: TGTGCCAGCAGCGCATTTGCCGGGAGCTCCTATAATTCACCCCTCCACTTT.

The CDR3: CASSRDRVSNQPQHF. The DNA for the CDR3 is TGCGCCAGCAGCCGGGACAGGGTTAGCAATCAGCCCCAGCATTTT. The chain joins TRBV4-3 to TRBJ1-5; TRBD1 agrees at 9 bases. The CDR3 contains 15 residues. V was pared by 4 bases and J by 0 bases, with 1 base of the junction left unmatched. Germline V gives CDR1 LGHNA, CDR2 YSLEER.

The gene calls are TRBV28 and TRBJ2-1; D may correspond to TRBD1 or TRBD2 (5 bases each). Trimming shortened V by 5 bases and J by 7 bases, and 18 bases separated the two germline ends. The CDR3 is made up of 15 amino acids. Germline V CDR1 and CDR2: MDHEN, SYDVKM. CDR3: CASSPGWGLGNEQFF. CDR3 DNA sequence: TGTGCCAGCAGTCCGGGGTGGGGCCTCGGGAATGAGCAGTTCTTC.

The DNA of the CDR3 is TGTGCCAGCTATGACAGCATCTCTGGAAACACCATATATTTT. Translating it yields CASYDSISGNTIYF. This chain connects TRBV6-5 to TRBJ1-3; D is perhaps TRBD1 (5 bases). Trimming pared 8 bases from V and 0 bases from J, leaving 11 bases between. Germline CDR1 MNHEY, CDR2 SVGAGI. The CDR3 sequence is 14 residues long.

This chain links TRBV6-2 or TRBV6-3 with TRBJ2-1; 10 bases are shared with TRBD2. Germline values: CDR1 MNHEY, CDR2 SVGEGT. Trimming removed 6 bases from V and 4 bases from J; junction bases left unmatched: 12. The CDR3 totals 17 residues. CDR3 loop: CASSEDPSGSLYNEQFF. DNA for the CDR3: TGTGCCAGCAGCGAGGATCCTAGCGGGAGTTTGTACAATGAGCAGTTCTTC.

In its sample, this clone was seen once. The chain uses TRBV6-5 and TRBJ1-2; 7 bases line up with TRBD1. After removal of 1 base from V and 7 bases from J, the junction contained 3 bases not matched to a gene. CDR3 size: 13 residues. The germline V gene encodes CDR1 MNHEY and CDR2 SVGAGI. CDR3 DNA: TGTGCCAGCAGTTACTTCTCAGGGGGTGGCTACACCTTC. It encodes CASSYFSGGGYTF.

Turning to this clone: No conserved phenylalanine or tryptophan is present at the end of the CDR3, so a read error is the likely explanation. Because the CDR3's place on the DNA is in doubt, the DNA is left out and the CDR3 is given as listed by TCRdb. This rearrangement joins TRBV21-1 to TRBJ2-7. TRBV21-1 counts as a pseudogene. Including both end residues, the CDR3 is 11 amino acids long. CDR3 in amino acids: CASSNMIRGAH.

The chain employs TRBV19 and TRBJ1-1; D is undetermined. The germline V and J ends were trimmed by 4 bases and 4 bases, with 10 bases remaining between them. The CDR3 is 13 amino acids. CDR1 and CDR2 (germline): LNHDA, SQIVND (reference sequence). CDR3 bases: TGTGCCAGTAGTACTGTCCGAGGCACTGAAGCTTTCTTT. This codes for CASSTVRGTEAFF.

V gene TRBV19 combines with J gene TRBJ2-5; TRBD2 aligns across 7 bases. Trimming at V came to 5 bases and at J to 5 bases, leaving 5 bases not matched to a gene. CDR3 length equals 13 residues. Germline CDR1 LNHDA, CDR2 SQIVND (reference sequence). The DNA for the CDR3 is TGTGCCAGTAGTCCGACTAGCTGGGAGACCCAGTACTTC. It codes for CASSPTSWETQYF.

The chain joins TRBV7-7 to TRBJ2-1; D is perhaps TRBD1 (5 bases). Germline-derived CDR1 and CDR2 are SSHAT and FNYEAQ (reference sequence). The CDR3 length is 13 residues. Deletions cut 0 bases from V and 6 bases from J, with 6 bases between. The CDR3 nucleotides read TGTGCCAGCAGCTTAGCAGGGGTCAATGAGCAGTTCTTC. This encodes CASSLAGVNEQFF.

This clone appeared once. CDR3 DNA: TGTGCCAGCAGCCCGCTCCTGGTCAATTCACCCCTCCACTTT. Amino acid sequence: CASSPLLVNSPLHF. The chain recombines TRBV5-8 with TRBJ1-6; D gene uncertain. Germline V gene sequence: CDR1 SGHTS, CDR2 YDEGEE. The V end lost 4 bases, the J end lost 7 bases, and 12 bases lay between the germline ends. There are 14 residues in the CDR3.